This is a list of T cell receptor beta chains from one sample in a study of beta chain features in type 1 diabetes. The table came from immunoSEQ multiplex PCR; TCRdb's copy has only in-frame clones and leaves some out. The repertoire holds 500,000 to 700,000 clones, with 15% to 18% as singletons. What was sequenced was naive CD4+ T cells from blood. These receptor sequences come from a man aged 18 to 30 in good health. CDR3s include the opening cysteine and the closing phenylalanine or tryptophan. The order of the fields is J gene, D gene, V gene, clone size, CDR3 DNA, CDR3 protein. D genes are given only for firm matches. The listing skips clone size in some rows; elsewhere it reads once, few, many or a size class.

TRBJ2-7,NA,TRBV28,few,TGTGCCAGCAGTTTCCAAGCGGCTACGAGGGATTACGAGCAGTACTTC,CASSFQAATRDYEQYF
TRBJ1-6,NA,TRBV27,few,TGTGCCAGCAGTCGGACGGCCCTCGGATCCCTCCACTTT,CASSRTALGSLHF
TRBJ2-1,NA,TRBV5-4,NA,TGTGCCAGCAGCTCCGGGGGTAACAATGAGCAGTTCTTC,CASSSGGNNEQFF
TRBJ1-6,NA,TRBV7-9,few,TGTGCCAGCAGCTTCGTTCCAGGATCGGAATCACCCCTCCACTTT,CASSFVPGSESPLHF
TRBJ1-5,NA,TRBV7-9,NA,TGTGCCAGCAGCTCCCCCGGCCTGGGTCAGCCCCAGCATTTT,CASSSPGLGQPQHF
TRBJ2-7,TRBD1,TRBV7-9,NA,TGTGCCAGCAGCCAGTCCCGGGACAGGGCGTTAGGATCCTACGAGCAGTACTTC,CASSQSRDRALGSYEQYF
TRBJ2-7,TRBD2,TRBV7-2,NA,TGTGCCAGCAGGAACGGGGGGGTAACCTACGAGCAGTACTTC,CASRNGGVTYEQYF
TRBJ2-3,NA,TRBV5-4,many,TGTGCCAGCAGCCCGAAGAACGGACTGAAAGATACGCAGTATTTT,CASSPKNGLKDTQYF
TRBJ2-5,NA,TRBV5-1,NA,TGCGCCAGCAGCGTCAGAGCGGGCGAGACCCAGTACTTC,CASSVRAGETQYF
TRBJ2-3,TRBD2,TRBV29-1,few,TGCAGCGTTGTAGGCGGGAGAGCAGATACGCAGTATTTT,CSVVGGRADTQYF
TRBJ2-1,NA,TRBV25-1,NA,TGTGCCAGCAGTGACCCGAGGCGGGACTACAATGAGCAGTTCTTC,CASSDPRRDYNEQFF
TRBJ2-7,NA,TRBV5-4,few,TGTGCCAGCAGTGGGGACTCCTACGAGCAGTACTTC,CASSGDSYEQYF
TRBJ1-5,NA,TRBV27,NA,TGTGCCAGCAGGGGCAAATATAGCAATCAGCCCCAGCATTTT,CASRGKYSNQPQHF
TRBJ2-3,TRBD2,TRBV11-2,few,TGTGCCAGCAGCTTAGGATTACGGACTAGCGGCACAGATACGCAGTATTTT,CASSLGLRTSGTDTQYF
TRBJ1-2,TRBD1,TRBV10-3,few,TGTGCCATCAGGACAGGGGGACTTGCTAACTATGGCTACACCTTC,CAIRTGGLANYGYTF
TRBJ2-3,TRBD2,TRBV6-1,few,TGTGCCAGCAGTGAACGGGGTAGCGGGAGGTATACGCAGTATTTT,CASSERGSGRYTQYF
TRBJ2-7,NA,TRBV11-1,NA,TGTGCCAGCAGCTTACCGAGGGTCTCCTACGAGCAGTACTTC,CASSLPRVSYEQYF
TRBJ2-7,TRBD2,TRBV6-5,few,TGTGCCAGCAGTTACTCTAGCGGGAGGCTCTCCTACGAGCAGTACTTC,CASSYSSGRLSYEQYF
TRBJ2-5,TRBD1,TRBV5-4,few,TGTGCCAGCAGCTTGCTGGGACAGGGAGAGACCCAGTACTTC,CASSLLGQGETQYF
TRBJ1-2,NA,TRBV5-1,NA,TGCGCCAGCAGCCTGGCGGATGGCTACACCTTC,CASSLADGYTF
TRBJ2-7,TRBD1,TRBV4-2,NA,TGTGCCAGCAGCCAAGAGGCACAGGGGACCTACGAGCAGTACTTC,CASSQEAQGTYEQYF
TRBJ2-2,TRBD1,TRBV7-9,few,TGTGCCAGCAGCCCTCCCGGCAGGGGGCAAAACGGGGAGCTGTTTTTT,CASSPPGRGQNGELFF
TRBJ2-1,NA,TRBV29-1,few,TGCAGCGTACGAGGTCGGCGGGAACCCCGCAATGAGCAGTTCTTC,CSVRGRREPRNEQFF
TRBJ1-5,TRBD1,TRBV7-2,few,TGTGCCAGCAGCTTGGACAGGGTGAATCAGCCCCAGCATTTT,CASSLDRVNQPQHF
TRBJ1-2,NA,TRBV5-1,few,TGCGCCAGCAGCTTGGGTACATCCGGGACTCGGTTAGGCTACACCTTC,CASSLGTSGTRLGYTF
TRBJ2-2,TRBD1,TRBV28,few,TGTGCCAGCAGTTCCTTTTCCCAACGACAGGGCAAGCTGTTTTTT,CASSSFSQRQGKLFF
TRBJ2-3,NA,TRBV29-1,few,TGCAGCGTCTCGGGTCGATTGACAACAGATACGCAGTATTTT,CSVSGRLTTDTQYF
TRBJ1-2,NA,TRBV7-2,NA,TGTGCCAGCAGCTTAAGGGCCAACTATGGCTACACCTTC,CASSLRANYGYTF
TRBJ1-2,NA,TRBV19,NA,TGTGCCACCCCGGGGATAGCGGATGGCTACACCTTC,CATPGIADGYTF
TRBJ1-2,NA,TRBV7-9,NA,TGTGCCAGCAGCTTAACTGCCCCTGGGCGGGACAAGTCTAACTATGGCTACACCTTC,CASSLTAPGRDKSNYGYTF
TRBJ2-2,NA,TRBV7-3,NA,TGTGCCAGCAGCTTAGGTGGGCGCACCGGGGAGCTGTTTTTT,CASSLGGRTGELFF
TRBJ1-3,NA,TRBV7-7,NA,TGTGCCAGTAGTCAGGGTACTGGAAACACCATATATTTT,CASSQGTGNTIYF
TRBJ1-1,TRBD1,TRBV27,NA,TGTGCCAGCAGCTGGGGACAGGCCTTCATGAACACTGAAGCTTTCTTT,CASSWGQAFMNTEAFF
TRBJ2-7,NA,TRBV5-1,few,TGCGCCAGCAGCTTGAGCCTCGGGACCGATATCTCCTACGAGCAGTACTTC,CASSLSLGTDISYEQYF
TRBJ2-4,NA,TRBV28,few,TGTGCCAGCAGGAGGGGCGATCTAGCCAAAAACATTCAGTACTTC,CASRRGDLAKNIQYF
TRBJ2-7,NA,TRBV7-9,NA,TGTGCCAGCAGCCTGACTTACGAGCAGTACTTC,CASSLTYEQYF
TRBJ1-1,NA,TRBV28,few,TGTGCCAGCACCCTCGACAGGAACACTGAAGCTTTCTTT,CASTLDRNTEAFF
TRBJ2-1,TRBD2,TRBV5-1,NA,TGCGCCAGCAGCTTGGCTCTAGCGGGAGTATATGAGCAGTTCTTC,CASSLALAGVYEQFF
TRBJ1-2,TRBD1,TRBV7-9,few,TGTGCCAGCAGCTGGGGACAGGGGGGCTATGGCTACACCTTC,CASSWGQGGYGYTF
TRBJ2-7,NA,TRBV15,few,TGTGCCACCAGCAGAGATCGTCAGCCATCACCCCTTAAGCAGTACTTC,CATSRDRQPSPLKQYF
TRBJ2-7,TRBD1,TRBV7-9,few,TGTGCCAGCAGCTCCCAGGACAGGGGCGAGCAGTACTTC,CASSSQDRGEQYF
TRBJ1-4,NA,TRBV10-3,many,TGTGCCATAGGCTCGGGGCCGGATGAAAAACTGTTTTTT,CAIGSGPDEKLFF
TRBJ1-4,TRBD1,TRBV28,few,TGTGCCAGCAGGGTACAGGGGGCTAATGAAAAACTGTTTTTT,CASRVQGANEKLFF
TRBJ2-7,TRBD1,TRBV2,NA,TGTGCCAGCTTTCCCGGGACAGGGGTGGCCTACGAGCAGTACTTC,CASFPGTGVAYEQYF
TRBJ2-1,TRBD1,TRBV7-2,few,TGTGCCAGCAGCTTAGTGGGGACAGGGTCCTACAATGAGCAGTTCTTC,CASSLVGTGSYNEQFF
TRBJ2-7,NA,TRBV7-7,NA,TGTGCTAGCAGCTTAGGGAAGGGACCGACCTACGAGCAGTACTTC,CASSLGKGPTYEQYF
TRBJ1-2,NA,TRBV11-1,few,TGTGCCAGCAGCTTAACAGATTCCTATGGCTACACCTTC,CASSLTDSYGYTF